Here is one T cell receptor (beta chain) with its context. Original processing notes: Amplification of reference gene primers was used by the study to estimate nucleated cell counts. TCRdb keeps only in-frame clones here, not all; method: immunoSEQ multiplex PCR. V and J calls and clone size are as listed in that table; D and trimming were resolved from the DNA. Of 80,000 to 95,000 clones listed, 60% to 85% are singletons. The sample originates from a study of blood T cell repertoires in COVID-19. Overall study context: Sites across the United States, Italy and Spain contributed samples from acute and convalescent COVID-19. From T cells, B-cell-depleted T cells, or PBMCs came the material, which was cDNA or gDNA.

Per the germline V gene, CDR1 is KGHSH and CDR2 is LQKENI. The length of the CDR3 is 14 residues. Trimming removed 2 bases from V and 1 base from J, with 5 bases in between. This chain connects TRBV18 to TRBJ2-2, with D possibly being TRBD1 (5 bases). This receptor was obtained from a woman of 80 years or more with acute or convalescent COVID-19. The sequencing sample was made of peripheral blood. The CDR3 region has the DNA TGTGCCAGCTCACCAACAGGGAACACCGGGGAGCTGTTTTTT. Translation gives CASSPTGNTGELFF.